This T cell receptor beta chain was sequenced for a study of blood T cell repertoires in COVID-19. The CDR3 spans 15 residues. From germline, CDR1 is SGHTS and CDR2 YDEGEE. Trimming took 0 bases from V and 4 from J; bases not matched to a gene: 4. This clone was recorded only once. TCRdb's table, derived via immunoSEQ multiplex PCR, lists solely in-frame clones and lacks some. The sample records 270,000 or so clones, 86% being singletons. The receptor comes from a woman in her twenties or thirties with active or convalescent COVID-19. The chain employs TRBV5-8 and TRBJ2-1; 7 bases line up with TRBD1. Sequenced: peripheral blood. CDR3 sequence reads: CASSLGDSEYNEQFF. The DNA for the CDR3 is TGTGCCAGCAGCTTGGGGGACAGTGAGTACAATGAGCAGTTCTTC.